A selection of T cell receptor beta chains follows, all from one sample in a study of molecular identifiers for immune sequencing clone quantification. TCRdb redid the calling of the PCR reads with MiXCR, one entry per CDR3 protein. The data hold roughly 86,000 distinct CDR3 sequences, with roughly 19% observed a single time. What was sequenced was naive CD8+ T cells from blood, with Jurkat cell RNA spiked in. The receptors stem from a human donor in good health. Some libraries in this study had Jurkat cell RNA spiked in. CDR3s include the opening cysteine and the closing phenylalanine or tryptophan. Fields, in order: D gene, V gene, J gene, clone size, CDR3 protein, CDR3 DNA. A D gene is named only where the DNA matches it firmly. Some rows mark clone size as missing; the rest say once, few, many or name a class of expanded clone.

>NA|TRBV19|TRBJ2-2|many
CASGWWGTGELFF
TGTGCCAGCGGCTGGTGGGGGACCGGGGAGCTGTTTTTT
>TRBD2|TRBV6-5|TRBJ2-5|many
CASSQNSGGEQETQYF
TGTGCCAGCAGTCAAAATAGCGGGGGGGAACAAGAGACCCAGTACTTC
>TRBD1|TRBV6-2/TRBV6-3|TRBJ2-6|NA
CASNWAGTGGPRGANVLTF
TGTGCCAGCAACTGGGCCGGGACAGGGGGTCCCAGGGGGGCCAACGTCCTGACTTTC
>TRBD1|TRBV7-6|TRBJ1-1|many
CASSSPGQGAELDTEAFF
TGTGCCAGCAGCTCACCGGGACAGGGGGCCGAGTTGGACACTGAAGCTTTCTTT
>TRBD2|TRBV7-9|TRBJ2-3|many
CASSTSLQRGESTDTQYF
TGTGCCAGCAGCACCTCATTGCAGCGGGGGGAGAGCACAGATACGCAGTATTTT
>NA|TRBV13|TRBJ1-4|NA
CASSSEREREKLFF
TGTGCCAGCAGCTCAGAGCGGGAGAGGGAAAAACTGTTTTTT
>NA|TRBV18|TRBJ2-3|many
CASSPGYDTQYF
TGTGCCAGCTCACCAGGGTATGATACGCAGTATTTT
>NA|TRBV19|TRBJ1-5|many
CASSIEAGLSNQPQHF
TGTGCCAGTAGTATAGAAGCAGGGTTGAGCAATCAGCCCCAGCATTTT
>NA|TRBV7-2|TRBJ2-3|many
CASSLFPLADTQYF
TGTGCCAGCAGCTTATTTCCCCTGGCAGATACGCAGTATTTT
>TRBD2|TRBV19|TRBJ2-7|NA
CASSSSGGTFYEQYF
TGTGCCAGTAGTTCTAGCGGGGGGACCTTCTACGAGCAGTACTTC
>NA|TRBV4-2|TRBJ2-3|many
CASSQVQGLASTDTQYF
TGTGCCAGCAGCCAGGTACAGGGCCTAGCTAGCACAGATACGCAGTATTTT
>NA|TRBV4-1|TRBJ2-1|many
CASSQVQGRVLNEQFF
TGCGCCAGCAGCCAAGTGCAGGGGCGAGTTCTCAATGAGCAGTTCTTC
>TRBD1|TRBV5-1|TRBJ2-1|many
CASSPRTGVRHNEQFF
TGCGCCAGCAGCCCCCGGACAGGGGTAAGACACAATGAGCAGTTCTTC
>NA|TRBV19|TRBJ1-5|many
CASTGWGNQPQHF
TGTGCCAGTACCGGGTGGGGCAATCAGCCCCAGCATTTT
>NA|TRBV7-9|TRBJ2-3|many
CASSLAGDSTDTQYF
TGTGCCAGCAGCTTAGCGGGGGACAGCACAGATACGCAGTATTTT
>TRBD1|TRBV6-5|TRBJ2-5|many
CASSYSGGQEAQYF
TGTGCCAGCAGTTATTCAGGGGGCCAAGAGGCCCAGTACTTC
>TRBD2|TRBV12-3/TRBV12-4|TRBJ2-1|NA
CASSLGLAGGYNEQFF
TGTGCCAGCAGTTTGGGACTAGCGGGAGGTTACAATGAGCAGTTCTTC
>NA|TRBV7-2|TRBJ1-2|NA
CASSLSLLGDYGYTF
TGTGCCAGCAGCCTTAGTCTGCTGGGGGACTATGGCTACACCTTC
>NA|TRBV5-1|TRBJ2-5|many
CASTWEAGFQETQYF
TGCGCCAGCACCTGGGAGGCCGGGTTTCAAGAGACCCAGTACTTC
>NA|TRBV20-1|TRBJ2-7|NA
CSATGHNSYEQYF
TGCAGTGCAACCGGACACAACTCCTACGAGCAGTACTTC
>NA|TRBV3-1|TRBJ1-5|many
CASSQVLGAGQPQHF
TGTGCCAGCAGCCAAGTTTTGGGGGCAGGTCAGCCCCAGCATTTT